These 15 T cell receptor beta chains share one sample of origin, sequenced in a study of OX40 agonist ivuxolimab in advanced cancers. To prepare the library, the immunoSEQ multiplex PCR assay was applied. TCRdb re-hosts the immuneACCESS table, in-frame sequences only. Its copies lack some clones; in the studies checked, an unresolved V gene accounts for under half of them, and the cause for the rest is not known. Counted in this sample were around 100,000 clones; roughly 90% of them appeared once. The ten most abundant clones make up around 5.5% of the sample. The sequencing used CD4+ or CD8+ T cells sorted from blood, collected in a trial of the OX40 agonist ivuxolimab. The receptors here all came from an adult with an advanced solid tumor such as melanoma, head and neck, liver or kidney cancer.

The rearrangement links TRBV5-6 to TRBJ2-4; 16 bases agree with TRBD2. This CDR3 has 18 amino acids. CDR1 is SGHDT, CDR2 YYEEEE, per germline. The junction had 4 bases not matched to a gene; V was cut back by 3 bases and J by 1 base. The CDR3 loop is CASSYGTSGGAAKNIQYF. The CDR3 DNA is TGTGCCAGCAGCTACGGGACTAGCGGGGGGGCCGCCAAAAACATTCAGTACTTC.

This sequence joins TRBV11-2 and TRBJ2-2; 15 bases align to TRBD2. The J segment lost 5 bases and the V segment lost 5 bases, leaving 9 bases of the junction unmatched. Germline V gene lookup returns CDR1 SGHAT and CDR2 FQNNGV. The CDR3 runs to 18 residues. CDR3 DNA: TGTGCCAGCAGCCCCCGGACTAGCGGGAGGGCCTCTACCGGGGAGCTGTTTTTT. Protein product: CASSPRTSGRASTGELFF.

This clone has only a few counts. The chain joins TRBV18 to TRBJ1-2; D is uncertain. Trimming shortened V by 1 base and J by 4 bases, and 7 bases separated the two germline ends. CDR3 length equals 13 residues. Germline V CDR1 and CDR2: KGHSH, LQKENI. The CDR3 DNA reads TGTGCCAGCTCACCACGGAGCCTCTATGGCTACACCTTC. Translating gives CASSPRSLYGYTF.

The chain joins TRBV11-3 to TRBJ2-2, with a possible D match to TRBD2 (5 bases). CDR3 length equals 14 residues. V was cut by 1 base and J by 5 bases, with 8 bases left in between. Germline CDR1 reads SGHNT; CDR2 reads YENEEA. In nucleotides, the CDR3 is TGTGCCAGCAGCTTAGGCCGGGGAACCGGGGAGCTGTTTTTT. It translates to CASSLGRGTGELFF.

The chain has TRBV7-2 and TRBJ2-7; possible D gene TRBD2, 6 bases. The germline V and J ends were trimmed by 3 bases and 3 bases, with 9 bases remaining between them. The CDR3 runs 13 residues. Germline values: CDR1 SGHTA, CDR2 FQGNSA. The CDR3 spells CASSFGGYYEQYF. The CDR3 bases are TGTGCCAGCAGCTTCGGGGGTTACTACGAGCAGTACTTC.

The V gene is TRBV18, the J gene TRBJ2-3; perhaps TRBD2 as D (5 bases). From germline, CDR1 is KGHSH and CDR2 LQKENI. This CDR3 has 15 amino acids. V was clipped by 6 bases and J by 2 bases, with 15 bases between them. In DNA form, the CDR3 reads TGTGCCAGCTCCCGGAGCGGCGGATTCACAGATACGCAGTATTTT. The encoded protein is CASSRSGGFTDTQYF. The variable domain in full, with the rest retrieved from reference TRBV18 and TRBJ2-3, is NAGVMQNPRHLVRRRGQEARLRCSPMKGHSHVYWYRQLPEEGLKFMVYLQKENIIDESGMPKERFSAEFPKEGPSILRIQQVVRGDSAAYFCASSRSGGFTDTQYFGPGTRLTVL.

The chain uses TRBV30 and TRBJ1-5; D remains unclear. CDR1 GTSNPN and CDR2 SVGIG come from the germline V gene (reference sequence). V gave up 1 base and J gave up 3 bases, with 10 bases separating them. CDR3 length: 14 amino acids. CDR3 in amino acids: CAWSAGIYNQPQHF. The CDR3 DNA sequence: TGTGCCTGGAGTGCCGGGATTTACAATCAGCCCCAGCATTTT.

This chain uses TRBV4-3 with TRBJ2-5; a weak D match, TRBD1 (5 bases). Germline loops: CDR1 LGHNA, CDR2 YSLEER. The CDR3 totals 14 residues. Trimming left V 4 bases short and J 1 base short, with 10 bases between. In DNA form, the CDR3 reads TGCGCCAGCAGCCGCCTAGGGGTCCAAGAGACCCAGTACTTC. This gives the protein CASSRLGVQETQYF.

This clone was seen once. J is TRBJ1-1 and V is TRBV6-1; the D gene is possibly TRBD1 (5 bases). Germline-derived CDR1 and CDR2 are MNHNS and SASEGT. Deletions cut 4 bases from V and 5 bases from J, with 14 bases between. This CDR3 is 14 amino acids long. Here the CDR3 reads CASSGGWGLTEAFF. Here the CDR3 DNA reads TGTGCCAGCAGTGGGGGCTGGGGGTTGACTGAAGCTTTCTTT.

V and J are TRBV27 and TRBJ2-5, with a weak D call TRBD2 (6 bases). The CDR3 length is 18 residues. Trimming left V 2 bases short and J 4 bases short, with 23 bases between. Germline CDR1 is MNHEY and CDR2 is SMNVEV (reference sequence). CDR3 sequence: CASSLKGTASFSRETQYF. The CDR3 DNA follows: TGTGCCAGCAGTTTAAAGGGGACTGCGTCCTTCAGTAGAGAGACCCAGTACTTC.

This rearrangement joins TRBV7-9 to TRBJ2-1; D remains ambiguous. Trimming shortened V by 2 bases and J by 0 bases, and 8 bases separated the two germline ends. From germline, CDR1 is SEHNR and CDR2 FQNEAQ (reference sequence). This CDR3 has 15 amino acids. CDR3 DNA: TGTGCCAGCAGCTTAAGGCCGCGCTCCTACAATGAGCAGTTCTTC. Translation gives CASSLRPRSYNEQFF.

V is TRBV5-8 and J is TRBJ1-5; 7 bases map to TRBD1. From germline, CDR1 is SGHTS and CDR2 YDEGEE. The CDR3 has 15 amino acids. V dropped 5 bases and J dropped 4; count of bases not matched to a gene: 9. The CDR3 DNA reads as TGTGCCAGCAGTTTCGGGACAGCTCAAAATCAGCCCCAGCATTTT. Encoded protein: CASSFGTAQNQPQHF.

V is TRBV5-4 and J is TRBJ1-1, with 9 bases identical to TRBD1. CDR1 and CDR2 from the germline V gene are SGHNT and YYREEE (reference sequence). Trimming took 4 bases from V and 3 from J; bases not matched to a gene: 7. This CDR3 has 15 residues. CDR3: CASSTRDRADTEAFF. The CDR3 DNA sequence: TGTGCCAGCAGCACCCGGGACAGGGCAGACACTGAAGCTTTCTTT.

The chain is built from TRBV5-6 and TRBJ1-2; TRBD1 might be the D (6 bases). Trimming stripped 4 bases from V and 0 bases from J, with 10 bases between. Per germline, CDR1 SGHDT and CDR2 YYEEEE. The CDR3 loop spans 14 amino acids. CDR3 sequence: CASSPTGANYGYTF. CDR3 in DNA: TGTGCCAGCAGCCCGACAGGAGCTAACTATGGCTACACCTTC. Full variable domain (outside the CDR3, taken from reference TRBV5-6 and TRBJ1-2): DAGVTQSPTHLIKTRGQQVTLRCSPKSGHDTVSWYQQALGQGPQFIFQYYEEEERQRGNFPDRFSGHQFPNYSSELNVNALLLGDSALYLCASSPTGANYGYTFGSGTRLTVV.

The chain combines TRBV19 with TRBJ2-2; 8 nucleotides match TRBD1. The J segment lost 3 bases and the V segment lost 10 bases, leaving 7 bases of the junction unmatched. The CDR3 length is 14 residues. CDR1 is LNHDA, CDR2 SQIVND, per germline (reference sequence). CDR3 residues: CATSGQGDTGELFF. The CDR3 region has the DNA TGTGCCACCAGCGGACAGGGTGACACCGGGGAGCTGTTTTTT.